This T cell receptor (beta chain) was sequenced during a study of neoadjuvant anti-PD-1 for oral cavity cancer. General study points: Post-nivolumab, blood T cell clonality was significantly elevated in non-responders.

Assay used: immunoSEQ multiplex PCR; TCRdb lists only in-frame clones, some missing. The sample lists approximately 15,000 clones; around 72% were seen once. In the case of this clone: Its target is unknown.

The germline V and J ends were trimmed by 4 bases and 1 base, with 10 bases remaining between them. The CDR3 sequence is 15 residues long. The V gene's germline CDR1 is MGHRA and CDR2 YSYEKL. Cohort: HPV-negative, locally advanced oral cavity squamous cell carcinoma patients. PBMCs were not maintained or expanded in culture before analysis. The V and J genes are TRBV4-1 and TRBJ2-2; tentative D call: TRBD1 (5 bases). The sequenced sample was PBMCs, obtained before nivolumab (anti-PD-1) treatment. This TCR was sampled from a person between 40 and 79 years old with oral cavity squamous cell carcinoma. The CDR3 reads CASSPFQGNTGELFF. The DNA of the CDR3 is TGCGCCAGCAGCCCTTTCCAGGGGAACACCGGGGAGCTGTTTTTT.